Here is one T cell receptor (beta chain) with its context. Its binding antigen is unknown. Base qualities are not at hand, and no much larger clone is one base apart. The V and J ends are trimmed by 7 bases and 0 bases, leaving 8 bases between them. From a lookup of the germline V gene (reference sequence), CDR1 and CDR2 are MNHNY and SVGAGI. From the cysteine up to the phenylalanine, the CDR3 has a length of 13 residues. Only the CDR3 portion is preserved as DNA: 39 bases, with reading frame beginning at the first base. The data derive from a study of OX40 agonist ivuxolimab in advanced cancers. Regarding the study in general: Ivuxolimab was a fully human IgG2 agonistic monoclonal antibody targeting the costimulatory receptor OX40 (CD134). Intravenous ivuxolimab was administered to patients every 2 weeks at six dose levels: 0.01, 0.1, 0.3, 1.5, 3 and 10 mg/kg. The paper covers the monotherapy dose-escalation part of the phase I ivuxolimab trial, which included N of about 50 patients. The purpose of peripheral TCRbeta sequencing was to test whether ivuxolimab changed TCR sequence diversity and led to clonal T-cell expansion. Partial responses occurred in three dose-escalation patients, of whom one had hepatocellular carcinoma and two had cutaneous melanoma. Prior anti-PD-1, anti-PD-L1 or anti-CTLA-4 therapy was permitted, and checkpoint inhibitors had been received by around 40% of dose-escalation patients. The dose-escalation cohort was roughly 83% male with a mean age of about 54 years, ranging from roughly 23 to 90. Among the 50 to 55 dose-escalation patients, about 20 had hepatocellular carcinoma, approximately 15 melanoma, 9 renal cell carcinoma and 9 head and neck cancer. The study at large found these results: After ivuxolimab, more expanded clones were found on average in CD8+ T cells than in CD4+ T cells. Low levels of normalized T-cell clonal expansion were also seen in some patients who did not respond. At doses of 0.1 to 3.0 mg/kg, clonal expansion of both CD4+ and CD8+ T cells in blood was seen between baseline and week 6. Which antigens the clonally expanded peripheral T cells were specific for was not determined. Partial responders in the 0.1-3.0 mg/kg groups had among the lowest normalized peripheral clonal expansion, especially among CD8+ T cells.

For sequencing of the TCRbeta CDR3 region, genomic DNA was extracted from the sorted cells. The immunoSEQ Assay was used to sequence the TCRbeta CDR3 regions. This immuneACCESS table, as held by TCRdb, lists in-frame sequences with V and J called but not all clones. Of the missing ones, under half trace to an unresolved V gene in checked studies; the others have no known cause. The sample table shows just over 40,000 clones, and about 89% are seen once. The top ten clonotypes cover roughly 3.4% of the sample. Patients with a history of autoimmune disease or receiving systemic immunosuppression were excluded from the trial. Peripheral blood for TCR sequencing was collected from all dose cohorts at baseline, on cycle 4 day 1, and on cycle 7 day 1. Samples came from an open-label, multicenter, first-in-human phase I dose-escalation trial of ivuxolimab. The trial enrolled adults with locally advanced or metastatic head and neck squamous cell, hepatocellular, melanoma or renal cell carcinoma. Before TCR sequencing, CD4+ and CD8+ T cells were separately sorted from peripheral blood.

The material sequenced was CD4+ or CD8+ T cells sorted from blood, taken in a trial of the OX40 agonist ivuxolimab. This sequence originates from an adult with an advanced solid tumor such as melanoma, head and neck, liver or kidney cancer. The sequence is built from TRBV6-6 and TRBJ2-3, with the D gene uncertain. For the CDR3, the sequence is CASKKESTDTQYF. The bases are TGTGCCAGCAAAAAGGAGAGCACAGATACGCAGTATTTT.